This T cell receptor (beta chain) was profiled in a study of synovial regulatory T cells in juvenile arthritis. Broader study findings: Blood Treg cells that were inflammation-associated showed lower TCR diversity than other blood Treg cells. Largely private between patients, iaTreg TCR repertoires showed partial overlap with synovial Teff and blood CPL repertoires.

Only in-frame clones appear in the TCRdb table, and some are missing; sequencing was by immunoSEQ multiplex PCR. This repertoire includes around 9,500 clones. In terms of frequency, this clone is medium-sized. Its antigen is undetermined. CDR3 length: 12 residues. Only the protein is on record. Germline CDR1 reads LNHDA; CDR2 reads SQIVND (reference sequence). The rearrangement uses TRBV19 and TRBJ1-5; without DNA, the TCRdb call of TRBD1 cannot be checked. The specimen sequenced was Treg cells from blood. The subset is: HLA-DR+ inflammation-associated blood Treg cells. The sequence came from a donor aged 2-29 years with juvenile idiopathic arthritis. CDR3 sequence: CASSPGEWPQHF.